A single sample gave rise to the 20 T cell receptor beta chains below, sequenced in a study of blood T cell repertoires in COVID-19. Sequenced by immunoSEQ multiplex PCR; TCRdb stores in-frame clones only, minus some. This table has around 200,000 clones, 88% appearing once. The sequencing sample was made of peripheral blood. Receptors were obtained from a man aged 18 to 35 with active or convalescent COVID-19.

This clone occurred a few times. The rearrangement links TRBV15 to TRBJ1-3; D unresolved. Germline-derived CDR1 and CDR2 are LNHNV and YYDKDF (reference sequence). Between the trimmed V and J ends, which lost 0 bases and 4 bases, there was a span of 13 bases. This CDR3 is 16 amino acids long. CDR3: CATSRDLRAGGNTIYF. The CDR3 nucleotides read TGTGCCACCAGCAGAGATCTGCGGGCTGGCGGAAACACCATATATTTT.

This chain connects TRBV18 to TRBJ2-3, with 13 bases that match TRBD2. The CDR3 is 15 residues long. CDR1 is KGHSH, CDR2 LQKENI, per germline. Germline trimming cut 6 bases from V and 6 bases from J; bases unmatched to any gene: 6. The CDR3 protein is CASSPGLAGPDTQYF. CDR3 DNA sequence: TGTGCCAGCTCTCCGGGACTAGCGGGACCGGATACGCAGTATTTT.

The rearrangement uses TRBV7-2 and TRBJ2-3, with TRBD2 as a possible D gene (6 bases). CDR1 and CDR2 (germline): SGHTA, FQGNSA. There are 15 residues in the CDR3. V dropped 5 bases and J dropped 2 bases, with 14 bases sitting between them. The CDR3 is CASSAWGDHTDTQYF. DNA for the CDR3: TGTGCCAGCAGCGCCTGGGGGGATCACACAGATACGCAGTATTTT.

The chain employs TRBV19 and TRBJ1-1, with D possibly being TRBD1 (6 bases). V dropped 9 bases and J dropped 5 bases, with 16 bases sitting between them. The V gene's germline CDR1 is LNHDA and CDR2 SQIVND (reference sequence). The CDR3 is 13 amino acids. DNA of the CDR3: TGTGCCAGCAACAGGGTAGCGGGGACTGAAGCTTTCTTT. It yields the protein CASNRVAGTEAFF.

The chain employs TRBV3-1 (or the pseudogene TRBV3-2) and TRBJ1-4; D perhaps matches TRBD1 (6 bases). With 5 bases removed from V and 5 bases from J, the gap between germline ends came to 9 bases. Germline V CDR1 and CDR2: LGHDT, YNNKEL (reference sequence). This CDR3 is 13 amino acids long. The chain's CDR3 is CASSKQGNEKLFF. The CDR3 DNA reads as TGTGCCAGCAGCAAACAGGGAAATGAAAAACTGTTTTTT.

This chain connects TRBV7-9 to TRBJ1-6; 9 nucleotides line up with TRBD1. In germline, CDR1 is SEHNR, CDR2 FQNEAQ (reference sequence). The CDR3 is 15 residues long. The J segment lost 7 bases and the V segment lost 6 bases, leaving 7 bases of the junction unmatched. The CDR3 DNA reads TGTGCCAGCAGGTCCGGACAGGGGAGCAATTCACCCCTCCACTTT. Its protein is CASRSGQGSNSPLHF.

The chain has TRBV2 and TRBJ2-3; TRBD2 matches 11 bases. V shed 6 bases and J 2 bases; nucleotides not matched to a gene: 10. This CDR3 region has 17 residues. In germline, CDR1 is SNHLY, CDR2 FYNNEI. The CDR3 loop reads CASSGSGGADNTDTQYF. The CDR3 DNA reads TGTGCCAGCAGCGGTAGCGGGGGGGCCGATAACACAGATACGCAGTATTTT.

In its sample, this clone was seen a few times. The V and J genes are TRBV7-3 and TRBJ1-1; D ambiguous. V dropped 2 bases and J dropped 4 bases, with 8 bases sitting between them. Per the germline V gene, CDR1 is SGHTA and CDR2 is FQGTGA. The CDR3 runs to 13 residues. CDR3 DNA: TGTGCCAGCAGCTTACGGGGAGGCACTGAAGCTTTCTTT. This gives the protein CASSLRGGTEAFF.

The J gene is TRBJ1-5, the V gene TRBV30; no clear D gene. The CDR3 loop spans 13 amino acids. Trimming pared 1 base from V and 2 bases from J, leaving 6 bases between. Germline V CDR1 and CDR2: GTSNPN, SVGIG (reference sequence). CDR3 in DNA: TGTGCCTGGAGTGCACGCGGCAATCAGCCCCAGCATTTT. Its translation is CAWSARGNQPQHF.

V gene TRBV11-2 combines with J gene TRBJ2-1; 10 bases map to TRBD2. V lost 0 bases and J lost 8; bases outside the gene matches: 4. The CDR3 loop spans 15 amino acids. Germline CDR1 is SGHAT and CDR2 is FQNNGV. CDR3 DNA: TGTGCCAGCAGCTTAGAAAGCGGGAGGGGTTATGAGCAGTTCTTC. Its protein product is CASSLESGRGYEQFF.

V gene TRBV7-9 combines with J gene TRBJ2-2; tentatively, D is TRBD2 (5 bases). Germline CDR1 and CDR2: SEHNR and FQNEAQ (reference sequence). CDR3 length equals 15 residues. V dropped 0 bases and J dropped 3 bases, with 8 bases sitting between them. The DNA of the CDR3 is TGTGCCAGCAGCTTAGCGGGAGTGTACACCGGGGAGCTGTTTTTT. This gives the protein CASSLAGVYTGELFF. Supplemented by reference TRBV7-9 and TRBJ2-2, the full variable domain reads DTGVSQNPRHKITKRGQNVTFRCDPISEHNRLYWYRQTLGQGPEFLTYFQNEAQLEKSRLLSDRFSAERPKGSFSTLEIQRTEQGDSAMYLCASSLAGVYTGELFFGEGSRLTVL.

This chain links TRBV4-1 with TRBJ2-3, with no clear D. The length of the CDR3 is 16 residues. V was shortened by 3 bases and J by 3 bases, with 16 bases between the two germline ends. Germline values: CDR1 MGHRA, CDR2 YSYEKL. The CDR3 DNA follows: TGCGCCAGCAGCCACCCAGGTCGTGGAACAACAGATACGCAGTATTTT. Its translation: CASSHPGRGTTDTQYF.

The rearrangement joins TRBV19 to TRBJ1-1, with D perhaps matching TRBD1 (6 bases). Per the germline V gene, CDR1 is LNHDA and CDR2 is SQIVND (reference sequence). The CDR3 length is 13 residues. The germline V and J ends were trimmed by 5 bases and 7 bases, with 14 bases remaining between them. The CDR3 DNA reads TGTGCCAGTAGTTTAACAGGGAGACTTGAAGCTTTCTTT. Its translation: CASSLTGRLEAFF.

CDR3 sequence (DNA): TGTGCCAGCTCACCACTGGCAGTAACCTACGAGCAGTACTTC. Amino acid sequence: CASSPLAVTYEQYF. V is TRBV18 and J is TRBJ2-7; D ambiguous. V lost 1 base to trimming and J lost 2 bases, with 9 bases between them. The CDR3 is made up of 14 amino acids. Germline assignment: CDR1 KGHSH and CDR2 LQKENI.

The CDR3 reads CASSQDGTGFYEQYF. Here the CDR3 DNA reads TGTGCCAGCAGCCAAGATGGGACAGGGTTTTACGAGCAGTACTTC. The chain has TRBV4-2 and TRBJ2-7; 9 positions match TRBD1. Germline assignment: CDR1 LGHNA and CDR2 YNFKEQ. The V gene end was trimmed by 0 bases and the J gene end by 4 bases; junction bases not matched to a gene: 4. This CDR3 has 15 residues.

This rearrangement joins TRBV7-9 to TRBJ2-7; D possibly corresponds to TRBD2 (6 bases). CDR3 length: 14 amino acids. The germline V and J ends were trimmed by 2 bases and 4 bases, with 12 bases remaining between them. CDR1 SEHNR and CDR2 FQNEAQ come from the germline V gene (reference sequence). CDR3 sequence: CASSLLVAGYEQYF. For the CDR3, the DNA is TGTGCCAGCAGCTTACTGGTGGCGGGATACGAGCAGTACTTC.

The chain is built from TRBV5-5 and TRBJ2-3; 11 bases agree with TRBD2. The CDR3 covers 16 residues. Germline trimming cut 2 bases from V and 4 bases from J; bases unmatched to any gene: 6. Per germline, CDR1 SGHKS and CDR2 YYEKEE (reference sequence). This CDR3 is CASSFRTSGLPDTQYF. DNA for the CDR3: TGTGCCAGCAGCTTTCGGACTAGCGGGCTCCCAGATACGCAGTATTTT.

The chain is built from TRBV27 and TRBJ2-2; no clear D. The V end was cut by 1 base, the J end by 1 base, with 7 bases between. The germline gives CDR1 MNHEY, CDR2 SMNVEV (reference sequence). There are 15 residues in the CDR3. The DNA for the CDR3 is TGTGCCAGCAGTTTATTATCCGGGAACACCGGGGAGCTGTTTTTT. Protein product: CASSLLSGNTGELFF.

The rearrangement joins TRBV28 to TRBJ1-1, with D possibly TRBD1 on 6 matching bases. The CDR3 is 16 amino acids. Germline V gene data show CDR1 as MDHEN and CDR2 as SYDVKM. Trimming removed 3 bases from V and 6 bases from J, with 20 bases in between. Written as DNA, the CDR3 is TGTGCCAGCAGTTTGCCCGAGGGGGGGCGCCCGTCTGAAGCTTTCTTT. Its translation is CASSLPEGGRPSEAFF.

This chain links TRBV4-2 with TRBJ2-3, with D possibly being TRBD2 (6 bases). Between the trimmed V and J ends, which lost 4 bases and 0 bases, there was a span of 14 bases. The CDR3 runs 16 residues. Germline loops: CDR1 LGHNA, CDR2 YNFKEQ. CDR3 region: CASSLLTGTSTDTQYF. The CDR3 DNA reads TGTGCCAGCAGCCTCCTCACCGGGACTAGCACAGATACGCAGTATTTT.